This is a list of T cell receptor beta chains from one sample in a study of CD8+ T cells in alopecia areata. Measured with immunoSEQ multiplex PCR; TCRdb has only the in-frame clones, and not every one. Among 110,000 to 150,000 clones listed, roughly four fifths were seen once. The sequencing used CD8+ T cells sorted from blood, collected at week 4, from a patient treated with tofacitinib. Receptors were obtained from a human donor with alopecia areata. CDR3s include the opening cysteine and the closing phenylalanine or tryptophan. The D gene is left open where the match is weak. Expanded clones get a size class; other rows say once, few or many, or leave the size out.

TRBV4-2	TRBD2	TRBJ2-7	once	CASSQEGSGGLYEQYF	TGTGCCAGCAGCCAAGAGGGTAGCGGGGGGCTCTACGAGCAGTACTTC
TRBV11-3	TRBD1	TRBJ2-1	NA	CASSPRDRGNEQFF	TGTGCCAGCAGCCCTCGGGACAGGGGCAATGAGCAGTTCTTC
TRBV5-1	TRBD2	TRBJ2-1	NA	CASSFSGVLFNEQFF	TGCGCCAGCAGCTTTAGCGGGGTACTGTTCAATGAGCAGTTCTTC
TRBV29-1	NA	TRBJ1-2	NA	CSVRGDSGYTF	TGCAGCGTCAGAGGGGATTCTGGCTACACCTTC
TRBV29-1	NA	TRBJ2-1	NA	CSVEDAGPTLRGEQFF	TGCAGCGTTGAAGATGCCGGCCCGACTCTACGAGGGGAGCAGTTCTTC
TRBV27	TRBD1	TRBJ2-1	NA	CAISPGTGFDEQFF	TGTGCCATCAGCCCCGGGACAGGGTTTGATGAGCAGTTCTTC
TRBV19	TRBD1	TRBJ2-1	NA	CASRIGTGVNEQFF	TGTGCCAGTCGAATCGGGACAGGGGTCAATGAGCAGTTCTTC
TRBV29-1	NA	TRBJ2-1	NA	CSGWGTSSYNEQFF	TGCAGCGGATGGGGCACCAGCTCCTACAATGAGCAGTTCTTC
TRBV9	TRBD2	TRBJ2-1	NA	CASSVGVERGSYNEQFF	TGTGCCAGCAGCGTAGGTGTTGAGCGGGGCTCCTACAATGAGCAGTTCTTC
TRBV2	TRBD1	TRBJ2-4	NA	CASNPGTGNKNIQYF	TGTGCCAGCAATCCAGGGACAGGGAACAAAAACATTCAGTACTTC
TRBV6-6	TRBD1	TRBJ2-1	NA	CASSGTGGEQFF	TGTGCCAGCAGTGGAACAGGGGGCGAGCAGTTCTTC
TRBV7-9	TRBD1	TRBJ1-1	NA	CASSSVETGIIFF	TGTGCCAGCAGCTCAGTGGAGACAGGGATTATATTCTTT
TRBV7-8	NA	TRBJ2-7	NA	CASSLGVGDKQYF	TGTGCCAGCAGCTTAGGGGTAGGGGACAAGCAGTACTTC
TRBV2	TRBD1	TRBJ2-1	NA	CASSETLGTGVDEQFF	TGTGCCAGCAGTGAAACACTGGGGACAGGGGTCGATGAGCAGTTCTTC
TRBV7-9	NA	TRBJ2-7	NA	CASSPPGTPLYEQYF	TGTGCCAGCAGCCCGCCCGGGACACCTCTTTACGAGCAGTACTTC
TRBV7-9	NA	TRBJ1-5	NA	CASSTGNQPQHF	TGTGCCAGCAGCACAGGAAATCAGCCCCAGCATTTT
TRBV6-5	NA	TRBJ1-1	NA	CASRGRRWVTEAFF	TGTGCCAGCAGGGGCAGGCGATGGGTCACTGAAGCTTTCTTT
TRBV9	TRBD2	TRBJ2-5	few	CASSPAGLAKETQYF	TGTGCCAGCAGCCCTGCGGGACTAGCGAAAGAGACCCAGTACTTC
TRBV29-1	NA	TRBJ2-4	few	CSVVRSGAKNIQYF	TGCAGCGTTGTGCGGTCCGGGGCCAAAAACATTCAGTACTTC
TRBV7-9	NA	TRBJ1-1	NA	CASSLVHRDEPEAFF	TGTGCCAGCAGCTTAGTTCACAGGGACGAGCCTGAAGCTTTCTTT
TRBV7-9	TRBD1	TRBJ2-4	NA	CASSPRQGDKNIQYF	TGTGCCAGCAGCCCCCGACAGGGGGATAAAAACATTCAGTACTTC
TRBV5-1	NA	TRBJ2-3	NA	CASSLAERSTDTQYF	TGCGCCAGCAGCTTGGCCGAGCGGAGCACAGATACGCAGTATTTT
TRBV4-3	TRBD1	TRBJ2-4	NA	CASGQWTGENIQYF	TGCGCCAGCGGCCAATGGACAGGGGAAAACATTCAGTACTTC
TRBV29-1	TRBD1	TRBJ1-2	once	CSGGQGSGYTF	TGCAGCGGGGGACAGGGGAGCGGCTACACCTTC
TRBV11-2	NA	TRBJ2-7	NA	CASSLDVTMRYEQYF	TGTGCCAGCAGCTTAGATGTTACGATGAGGTACGAGCAGTACTTC
TRBV6-6	NA	TRBJ1-2	NA	CASSPPGAGLYGYTF	TGTGCCAGCAGTCCACCGGGGGCAGGGCTCTATGGCTACACCTTC
TRBV4-3	NA	TRBJ2-1	NA	CASSQDWQGRRDEQFF	TGCGCCAGCAGCCAAGATTGGCAGGGGCGGAGGGATGAGCAGTTCTTC
TRBV6-6	NA	TRBJ2-1	few	CASSYSYNEQFF	TGTGCCAGCAGTTACTCGTACAATGAGCAGTTCTTC
TRBV7-9	NA	TRBJ1-4	NA	CASSLGIGEEKLFF	TGTGCCAGCAGCTTAGGTATAGGAGAAGAAAAACTGTTTTTT
TRBV9	TRBD1	TRBJ2-7	NA	CASSITGTAYEQYF	TGTGCCAGCAGCATTACCGGGACAGCCTACGAGCAGTACTTC
TRBV29-1	NA	TRBJ2-7	once	CSVDDGGPYEQYF	TGCAGCGTTGATGACGGGGGGCCCTACGAGCAGTACTTC
TRBV7-9	NA	TRBJ2-3	NA	CASSFSGVTDTQYF	TGTGCCAGCAGCTTTAGCGGAGTCACAGATACGCAGTATTTT
TRBV29-1	NA	TRBJ1-2	NA	CSVERGWGYTF	TGCAGCGTTGAAAGGGGCTGGGGCTACACCTTC
TRBV27	NA	TRBJ2-1	NA	CASSFLNNEQFF	TGTGCCAGCAGTTTCCTTAACAATGAGCAGTTCTTC
TRBV2	NA	TRBJ1-5	many	CASSRSQNNQPQHF	TGTGCCAGCAGTCGGAGCCAGAACAATCAGCCCCAGCATTTT
TRBV9	NA	TRBJ1-4	NA	CASSETGRNEKLFF	TGTGCCAGCAGCGAGACAGGAAGGAATGAAAAACTGTTTTTT
TRBV9	TRBD1	TRBJ1-1	NA	CASSEGTATEAFF	TGTGCCAGCAGCGAGGGGACAGCCACTGAAGCTTTCTTT
TRBV29-1	NA	TRBJ2-1	NA	CSVESQSHGEQFF	TGCAGCGTTGAGAGTCAGTCCCACGGTGAGCAGTTCTTC
TRBV5-6	NA	TRBJ2-7	NA	CASSLNYEQYF	TGTGCCAGCAGCTTGAACTACGAGCAGTACTTC
TRBV4-2	TRBD2	TRBJ2-2	NA	CASSHPGLAGAVGELFF	TGTGCCAGCAGCCACCCGGGGCTAGCGGGTGCCGTCGGGGAGCTGTTTTTT
TRBV19	TRBD1	TRBJ2-6	few	CASSPGPGQSSGANVLTF	TGTGCCAGTAGTCCGGGACCGGGACAGAGCTCTGGGGCCAACGTCCTGACTTTC
TRBV10-3	TRBD2	TRBJ2-3	NA	CASGWGLAGPETDTQYF	TGTGCCAGCGGTTGGGGACTAGCGGGGCCTGAGACAGATACGCAGTATTTT
TRBV2	TRBD1	TRBJ1-2	NA	CASRGTEANYGYTF	TGTGCCAGCCGCGGGACAGAAGCTAACTATGGCTACACCTTC
TRBV7-9	TRBD1	TRBJ2-5	NA	CASSIRQGQETQYF	TGTGCCAGCAGCATCCGACAGGGCCAAGAGACCCAGTACTTC
TRBV9	TRBD1	TRBJ2-2	once	CASSVDRTGSLGELFF	TGTGCCAGCAGCGTAGACAGGACAGGGTCTCTCGGGGAGCTGTTTTTT
TRBV7-9	NA	TRBJ1-2	once	CASRGAENYGYTF	TGTGCCAGCCGCGGGGCAGAGAACTATGGCTACACCTTC